These 19 T cell receptor beta chains were all obtained from the same sample, sequenced in a study of T-cell memory formation after mild COVID-19. TCRdb itself ran the 5' RACE reads through MiXCR, one entry per CDR3 protein. The sample holds a few hundred thousand distinct CDR3 sequences, approximately 19% seen once. Input material: PBMCs or a T cell subset sorted from them (not recorded which). The receptors were sampled from a man aged 18 to 30 who had mild COVID-19 (a few samples of this study predate the infection). Cell type and time point are not known.

J is TRBJ2-3 and V is TRBV28; 11 nucleotides agree with TRBD2. The CDR3 is 18 amino acids. Germline V gives CDR1 MDHEN, CDR2 SYDVKM. The V segment lost 4 bases and the J segment 1 base; nucleotides outside the gene matches: 10. The CDR3 DNA reads TGTGCCAGCAGTTCATCTGGCCTGACTAGCGGGGGCACAGATACGCAGTATTTT. The encoded protein is CASSSSGLTSGGTDTQYF.

This clonotype was detected many times. This chain links TRBV7-6 with TRBJ1-4; D remains ambiguous. The CDR3 runs 11 residues. Trimming cost V 5 bases and J 2 bases, with 0 bases left between them. The V gene's germline CDR1 is SGHVS and CDR2 FNYEAQ. As DNA, the CDR3 is TGTGCCAGCAGCACTAATGAAAAACTGTTTTTT. This translates into CASSTNEKLFF. Together with reference TRBV7-6 and TRBJ1-4, the CDR3 gives the full variable domain: GAGVSQSPRYKVTKRGQDVALRCDPISGHVSLYWYRQALGQGPEFLTYFNYEAQQDKSGLPNDRFSAERPEGSISTLTIQRTEQRDSAMYRCASSTNEKLFFGSGTQLSVL.

This clonotype showed up just a few times. The chain combines TRBV30 with TRBJ2-2; perhaps TRBD1 as D (6 bases). The CDR3 is made up of 14 amino acids. Germline assignment: CDR1 GTSNPN and CDR2 SVGIG (reference sequence). Trimming cost V 1 base and J 2 bases, with 8 bases left between them. The CDR3 DNA sequence: TGTGCCTGGAGTGCAGGGACAAACACCGGGGAGCTGTTTTTT. Translated, it gives CAWSAGTNTGELFF.

This clonotype was picked up a small number of times. This chain joins TRBV7-2 and TRBJ2-3, with D unresolved. Germline V gene data show CDR1 as SGHTA and CDR2 as FQGNSA. V lost 0 bases, J lost 5 bases, and 15 bases lay in between. The CDR3 totals 16 residues. In nucleotides, the CDR3 is TGTGCCAGCAGCTTAGCGGTAGCCCGAGGTGGAGATACGCAGTATTTT. It codes for CASSLAVARGGDTQYF.

Of note for this clonotype: Its ends do not fully match the called genes, so a read error is possible. This rearrangement joins TRBV7-9 to TRBJ1-1; D may be TRBD1 (5 bases). The CDR3 runs 12 residues. Germline lookup yields CDR1 SEHNR and CDR2 FQNEAQ (reference sequence). The CDR3 here is CASILGEGTIIF. The CDR3 region has the DNA TGTGCCAGCATCCTGGGGGAGGGAACCATAATTTTT.

This rearrangement joins TRBV7-9 to TRBJ1-1, with D maybe TRBD1 (5 bases). Trimming left V 7 bases short and J 0 bases short, with 9 bases between. The germline gives CDR1 SEHNR, CDR2 FQNEAQ (reference sequence). The CDR3 has 13 residues. Written as DNA, the CDR3 is TGTGCCAGCATTACAGGCATGAACACTGAAGCTTTCTTT. This sequence encodes CASITGMNTEAFF.

This chain uses TRBV7-2 with TRBJ1-2; unclear D gene. Germline CDR1 SGHTA, CDR2 FQGNSA. The CDR3 covers 14 residues. V was clipped by 6 bases and J by 3 bases, with 14 bases between them. The chain's CDR3 is CASSSPTRDYGYTF. The CDR3 nucleotides are TGTGCCAGCAGTTCACCGACGAGGGACTATGGCTACACCTTC.

This clonotype was found a few times. The chain links TRBV10-3 to TRBJ1-2; D is uncertain. V was pared by 6 bases and J by 8 bases, with 19 bases between. The CDR3 extends over 14 amino acids. From germline, CDR1 is ENHRY and CDR2 SYGVKD. CDR3 bases: TGTGCCATCAGCGATCCGGTAGGGAAGGTGGGCTACACCTTC. It encodes CAISDPVGKVGYTF.

CDR3 nucleotide sequence: TGTGCCAGCAGCGTAGGGACTATGAGCACAGATACGCAGTATTTT. This translates into CASSVGTMSTDTQYF. The chain carries TRBV5-4 and TRBJ2-3, with 7 bases lining up with TRBD2. V was pared by 4 bases and J by 0 bases, with 5 bases of the junction left unmatched. Germline assignment: CDR1 SGHNT and CDR2 YYREEE (reference sequence). This CDR3 has 15 residues.

The DNA for the CDR3 is TGTGCCAGCAGACTGGGACAGAACGATTACTATGGCTACACCTTC. This sequence encodes CASRLGQNDYYGYTF. The chain uses TRBV9 and TRBJ1-2, with TRBD1 identical over 7 bases. The CDR3 runs to 15 residues. Germline-derived CDR1 and CDR2 are SGDLS and YYNGEE. Trimming took 5 bases from V and 3 from J; bases not matched to a gene: 10.

The sample holds a few counts of this clonotype. The chain uses TRBV12-3 or TRBV12-4 and TRBJ2-1, with TRBD2 matching over 7 bases. The trim removed 1 base at V and 6 bases at J, leaving 3 bases unmatched. The CDR3 is made up of 14 amino acids. The CDR3 spells CASSLGTRVNEQFF. The CDR3 coding sequence is TGTGCCAGCAGTTTAGGGACTAGGGTCAATGAGCAGTTCTTC.

DNA of the CDR3: TGCGCCAGCAGCTTGGTAGGGAAAGAGACCCAGTACTTC. This gives the protein CASSLVGKETQYF. The chain combines TRBV5-1 with TRBJ2-5; D uncertain. Per the germline V gene, CDR1 is SGHRS and CDR2 is YFSETQ. This CDR3 has 13 residues. Between the trimmed V and J ends, which lost 0 bases and 3 bases, there was a span of 6 bases.

The J gene is TRBJ1-6, the V gene TRBV7-2, with D unclear. V was cut by 4 bases and J by 6 bases, with 16 bases left in between. In germline, CDR1 is SGHTA, CDR2 FQGNSA. CDR3 size: 16 residues. Written as DNA, the CDR3 is TGTGCCAGCAGCTCAGATAATTTACGGCTTAATTCACCCCTCCACTTT. It translates to CASSSDNLRLNSPLHF. The variable domain in full, completed from reference TRBV7-2 and TRBJ1-6, reads GAGVSQSPSNKVTEKGKDVELRCDPISGHTALYWYRQSLGQGLEFLIYFQGNSAPDKSGLPSDRFSAERTGGSVSTLTIQRTQQEDSAVYLCASSSDNLRLNSPLHFGNGTRLTVT.

The chain combines TRBV7-8 with TRBJ1-2, with D unresolved. The CDR3 length is 13 residues. V dropped 5 bases and J dropped 8 bases, with 15 bases sitting between them. CDR1 and CDR2 (germline): SGHVS, FQNEAQ. CDR3 nucleotides: TGTGCCAGCAGCCCCCGGGTCGGCAGGGGCTACACCTTC. As protein: CASSPRVGRGYTF.

This clonotype has just a few counts. The rearrangement joins TRBV7-9 to TRBJ2-1; D call uncertain. The germline gives CDR1 SEHNR, CDR2 FQNEAQ (reference sequence). This CDR3 spans 10 amino acids. With 8 bases removed from V and 9 bases from J, the gap between germline ends came to 8 bases. CDR3 in DNA: TGTGCCAGCGTGTCCGGTGAGCAGTTCTTC. Encoded protein: CASVSGEQFF. The whole variable domain, filled in from reference TRBV7-9 and TRBJ2-1, reads DTGVSQNPRHKITKRGQNVTFRCDPISEHNRLYWYRQTLGQGPEFLTYFQNEAQLEKSRLLSDRFSAERPKGSFSTLEIQRTEQGDSAMYLCASVSGEQFFGPGTRLTVL.

Only a few counts were recorded for this clonotype. The chain combines TRBV29-1 with TRBJ2-3; 7 bases fit TRBD1. This CDR3 region has 14 residues. The V gene end was trimmed by 6 bases and the J gene end by 5 bases; junction bases not matched to a gene: 11. Germline CDR1 reads SQVTM; CDR2 reads ANQGSEA. CDR3 sequence reads: CSVARDSREDTQYF. The CDR3 DNA reads as TGCAGCGTGGCCCGGGACAGCCGAGAAGATACGCAGTATTTT.

This clonotype came up a few times. J is TRBJ2-2 and V is TRBV7-2; unclear D gene. The CDR3 is 14 amino acids. Germline CDR1 reads SGHTA; CDR2 reads FQGNSA. V was cut by 1 base and J by 5 bases, with 8 bases left in between. CDR3 residues: CASSLDPQTGELFF. The CDR3 DNA reads TGTGCCAGCAGCTTAGACCCACAAACCGGGGAGCTGTTTTTT.

This clonotype appeared a few times. The chain combines TRBV7-9 with TRBJ1-1, with D perhaps TRBD1 (5 bases). The CDR3 covers 15 residues. Germline CDR1 SEHNR, CDR2 FQNEAQ (reference sequence). The V gene lost 4 bases and the J gene lost 6 bases, with 18 bases spanning the gap. The CDR3 sequence is CASSSPFQGSSEAFF. The CDR3 DNA sequence: TGTGCCAGCAGCTCCCCGTTCCAGGGTTCGTCTGAAGCTTTCTTT.

This clonotype was seen at least ten times. The rearrangement uses TRBV7-9 and TRBJ2-3; D not certain. CDR1 and CDR2 (germline): SEHNR, FQNEAQ (reference sequence). There are 14 residues in the CDR3. V was shortened by 2 bases and J by 3 bases, with 9 bases between the two germline ends. The CDR3 nucleotides read TGTGCCAGCAGCTTAAACCAGGTGACAGATACGCAGTATTTT. This translates into CASSLNQVTDTQYF.